These 21 T cell receptor beta chains share one sample of origin, sequenced in a study of shared clonotypes between healthy human individuals. Sequencing used immunoSEQ multiplex PCR; TCRdb keeps in-frame clones, though not all of them. The sample contains millions of clones, roughly 96% of which appear only once. Sequencing was done on a sample of naive CD4+ T cells sorted from blood. Subset given: CD45RA+ positively selected. The receptor source for this set is a man aged 18 to 29 in good health.

The chain joins TRBV10-3 to TRBJ2-7; D is unclear. CDR3 length: 16 residues. Trimming cost V 3 bases and J 2 bases, with 17 bases left between them. CDR1 and CDR2 from the germline V gene are ENHRY and SYGVKD. The CDR3 spells CAISDPSQSEPYEQYF. DNA for the CDR3: TGTGCCATCAGTGACCCCTCCCAGAGCGAACCCTACGAGCAGTACTTC.

V is TRBV25-1 and J is TRBJ1-3; no clear D gene. Germline CDR1 and CDR2: MGHDK and SYGVNS. V lost 4 bases to trimming and J lost 0 bases, with 16 bases between them. The CDR3 sequence is 17 residues long. The CDR3 here is CASSVGRSPSSGNTIYF. Written as DNA, the CDR3 is TGTGCCAGCAGTGTCGGGAGGTCCCCTTCCTCTGGAAACACCATATATTTT.

The chain recombines TRBV14 with TRBJ2-1; D is unclear. The V and J ends lost 1 base and 9 bases respectively, with 16 bases between them. CDR1 is SGHDN and CDR2 is FVKESK in the germline V gene. The CDR3 is made up of 15 amino acids. The CDR3 is CASSQGAVIPFEQFF. Written as DNA, the CDR3 is TGTGCCAGCAGCCAAGGTGCGGTGATCCCGTTTGAGCAGTTCTTC.

This chain joins TRBV7-8 and TRBJ2-7; no clear D gene. Germline V CDR1 and CDR2: SGHVS, FQNEAQ. Trimming removed 5 bases at V and 3 bases at J, with 17 bases between. The CDR3 length is 15 residues. The CDR3 spells CASSALVAPLYEQYF. As DNA, the CDR3 is TGTGCCAGCAGCGCCCTAGTAGCCCCCCTCTACGAGCAGTACTTC.

CDR3 DNA sequence: TGTGCCTGGAGTTCCACTACATCCGGGACAGGGGGGAACCAGCCCCAGCATTTT. Translating it yields CAWSSTTSGTGGNQPQHF. The chain is built from TRBV30 and TRBJ1-5, with 11 bases aligning to TRBD1. The junction had 16 bases not matched to a gene; V was cut back by 2 bases and J by 7 bases. CDR3 length: 18 amino acids. Germline V CDR1 and CDR2: GTSNPN, SVGIG (reference sequence).

This chain connects TRBV6-5 to TRBJ2-6, with D maybe TRBD2 (5 bases). CDR3 length: 16 amino acids. Trimming took off 0 bases at V and 0 bases at J, with 6 bases between the two ends. CDR1 is MNHEY, CDR2 SVGAGI, per germline. In nucleotides, the CDR3 is TGTGCCAGCAGTTACTCAGGACTCTCTGGGGCCAACGTCCTGACTTTC. It codes for CASSYSGLSGANVLTF.

Regarding this clone: At one end the junction does not follow the germline gene, possibly because of a read error. The chain employs TRBV7-7 and TRBJ2-5; 13 nucleotides agree with TRBD2. Germline CDR1 and CDR2: SSHAT and FNYEAQ (reference sequence). The length of the CDR3 is 15 residues. In DNA form, the CDR3 reads TGTGCTAGCAGTCGGACTAGCGGGAGCCAAGAGACCCAGTACTTC. It yields the protein CASSRTSGSQETQYF.

This clone was counted a single time. This chain connects TRBV10-1 to TRBJ2-2, with D perhaps matching TRBD1 (7 bases). Trimming took off 5 bases at V and 7 bases at J, with 20 bases between the two ends. This CDR3 spans 16 amino acids. The germline gives CDR1 WNHNN, CDR2 SYGVQD (reference sequence). The chain's CDR3 is CASSTCGTACVGELFF. The CDR3 DNA follows: TGCGCCAGCAGTACCTGCGGGACAGCCTGTGTCGGGGAGCTGTTTTTT.

The chain has TRBV11-2 and TRBJ2-6; perhaps TRBD1 as D (6 bases). This CDR3 is built from 17 residues. V lost 1 base to trimming and J lost 1 base, with 11 bases between them. Germline-derived CDR1 and CDR2 are SGHAT and FQNNGV. In DNA form, the CDR3 reads TGTGCCAGCAGCTTAGTCAGGGGTCAATCTGGGGCCAACGTCCTGACTTTC. Amino acids: CASSLVRGQSGANVLTF.

Note on this clone: Other DNA sequences in this sample translate to the same CDR3. The V and J genes are TRBV6-1 and TRBJ2-7; 12 bases fit TRBD2. Trimming took 1 base from V and 2 from J; bases not matched to a gene: 0. This CDR3 has 15 amino acids. Germline V CDR1 and CDR2: MNHNS, SASEGT. Here the CDR3 reads CASSEGTSGTYEQYF. The CDR3 DNA sequence: TGTGCCAGCAGTGAAGGGACTAGCGGGACCTACGAGCAGTACTTC.

This chain joins TRBV25-1 and TRBJ2-5; D not certain. The CDR3 length is 14 residues. V gave up 0 bases and J gave up 4 bases, with 9 bases separating them. CDR1 MGHDK and CDR2 SYGVNS come from the germline V gene. DNA of the CDR3: TGTGCCAGCAGTGAATATGACCTGCGAGAGACCCAGTACTTC. It encodes CASSEYDLRETQYF. Filled out from reference TRBV25-1 and TRBJ2-5, the complete variable domain reads EADIYQTPRYLVIGTGKKITLECSQTMGHDKMYWYQQDPGMELHLIHYSYGVNSTEKGDLSSESTVSRIRTEHFPLTLESARPSHTSQYLCASSEYDLRETQYFGPGTRLLVL.

This clone was seen only once. This rearrangement joins TRBV28 to TRBJ2-3, with 8 bases fitting TRBD1. V dropped 4 bases and J dropped 5; count of bases not matched to a gene: 5. Germline V gene lookup returns CDR1 MDHEN and CDR2 SYDVKM. The CDR3 spans 14 residues. CDR3 protein: CASSSRGRVDTQYF. The CDR3 DNA reads TGTGCCAGCAGTTCCAGGGGGCGAGTAGATACGCAGTATTTT.

The chain couples TRBV5-1 to TRBJ1-1, with TRBD1 matching 7 bases. Trimming removed 0 bases from V and 6 bases from J; junction bases left unmatched: 11. Germline loops: CDR1 SGHRS, CDR2 YFSETQ. The CDR3 is made up of 16 amino acids. The CDR3 sequence: CASSLATGDGRAEAFF. The CDR3 DNA reads as TGCGCCAGCAGCTTGGCCACAGGGGACGGACGTGCTGAAGCTTTCTTT.

V gene TRBV7-9 combines with J gene TRBJ1-3, with 10 positions matching TRBD1. The CDR3 extends over 15 amino acids. The germline V gene encodes CDR1 SEHNR and CDR2 FQNEAQ (reference sequence). With 5 bases clipped from V and 3 bases from J, the junction kept 4 bases outside the gene matches. For the CDR3, the DNA is TGTGCCAGCAGCGCAGACAGGGGGCGTGGAAACACCATATATTTT. This gives the protein CASSADRGRGNTIYF.

This chain uses TRBV23-1 with TRBJ1-5, with D perhaps TRBD1 (6 bases). TRBV23-1 is reported as an ORF; its role is uncertain. Trimming cost V 3 bases and J 0 bases, with 18 bases left between them. The CDR3 consists of 18 residues. CDR3 residues: CASSQAPPRGDSNQPQHF. CDR3 nucleotides: TGCGCCAGCAGTCAGGCCCCCCCCAGGGGAGATAGCAATCAGCCCCAGCATTTT.

The chain uses TRBV28 and TRBJ2-7, with 10 bases matching TRBD1. The CDR3 is made up of 15 amino acids. V dropped 7 bases and J dropped 2; count of bases not matched to a gene: 8. Germline CDR1 is MDHEN and CDR2 is SYDVKM. CDR3 amino acids: CASIHVGTGAYEQYF. The CDR3 DNA reads as TGTGCCAGCATTCACGTGGGGACAGGGGCCTACGAGCAGTACTTC.

The CDR3 loop is CASSQDLGGGYEQYF. DNA of the CDR3: TGCGCCAGCAGCCAAGACCTGGGTGGGGGATACGAGCAGTACTTC. The J gene is TRBJ2-7, the V gene TRBV4-3; either TRBD1 or TRBD2 may supply D (5 bases each). CDR3 size: 15 residues. V shed 0 bases and J shed 4 bases, with 13 bases lying between them. Germline V gives CDR1 LGHNA, CDR2 YSLEER.

This chain uses TRBV27 with TRBJ1-3, with D tentatively TRBD1 (5 bases). Germline CDR1 MNHEY, CDR2 SMNVEV (reference sequence). The CDR3 loop spans 15 amino acids. V was trimmed by 6 bases and J by 0 bases, leaving 12 bases between them. CDR3 in DNA: TGTGCCAGCAGCCGGGACGGAAACTCTGGAAACACCATATATTTT. It yields the protein CASSRDGNSGNTIYF.

The CDR3 bases are TGTGCCATCAGTGGGCTAGCGGGAGTTGAGCAGTTCTTC. This codes for CAISGLAGVEQFF. This chain joins TRBV10-3 and TRBJ2-1; the match to TRBD2 covers 10 bases. The CDR3 has 13 amino acids. From germline, CDR1 is ENHRY and CDR2 SYGVKD. The V and J ends lost 4 bases and 9 bases, in that order; junction bases with no gene match: 3.

The chain joins TRBV30 to TRBJ2-2, with TRBD1 matching 8 bases. Trimming took 6 bases from V and 5 from J; bases not matched to a gene: 8. Germline CDR1 GTSNPN, CDR2 SVGIG (reference sequence). This CDR3 has 14 residues. The chain's CDR3 is CACARGPGTGELFF. The DNA of the CDR3 is TGTGCCTGTGCCAGGGGGCCGGGGACCGGGGAGCTGTTTTTT.

This chain uses TRBV5-4 with TRBJ2-2, with TRBD2 as a possible D gene (6 bases). The CDR3 is 15 residues long. Germline V gene data show CDR1 as SGHNT and CDR2 as YYREEE (reference sequence). V lost 4 bases and J 0 bases, leaving 10 bases between the germline ends. CDR3 sequence: CASSPRTTNTGELFF. The DNA of the CDR3 is TGTGCCAGCAGCCCCAGGACTACGAACACCGGGGAGCTGTTTTTT.